The T cell receptor beta chain under discussion was sequenced for a study of OX40 agonist ivuxolimab in advanced cancers. Germline CDR1 and CDR2: SGHTA and FQGTGA. CDR3 length: 15 residues. The V segment lost 4 bases and the J segment 2 bases; nucleotides outside the gene matches: 5. Sequencing used immunoSEQ multiplex PCR; TCRdb keeps in-frame clones, though not all of them. The data hold roughly 51,000 clones, with about 89% observed a single time. This chain connects TRBV7-3 to TRBJ1-1; 9 bases are shared with TRBD1. This sequence originates from an adult with an advanced solid tumor such as melanoma, head and neck, liver or kidney cancer. The material was CD4+ or CD8+ T cells sorted from blood, obtained in a trial of the OX40 agonist ivuxolimab. The CDR3 loop is CASSSSGQGNTEAFF. CDR3 bases: TGTGCCAGCAGCTCCTCGGGACAGGGAAACACTGAAGCTTTCTTT.